Listed below are T cell receptor beta chains from one sample, sequenced in a study of control samples from healthy donors and cancer patients. The assay was immunoSEQ multiplex PCR, and TCRdb's table has in-frame clones only and misses some. The table lists around 180,000 clones, around 94% of them singletons. What was sequenced was blood. The receptors come from a woman between 18 and 30 years old in good health. CDR3s include the opening cysteine and the closing phenylalanine or tryptophan.

CDR3 protein	V gene	J gene
CASSYERLAPNEQFF	TRBV6-2/TRBV6-3	TRBJ2-1
CASSLGQGNTGELFF	TRBV7-2	TRBJ2-2
CASTRDNEQFF	TRBV6-5	TRBJ2-1
CATSRPWGAGGNEKLFF	TRBV15	TRBJ1-4
CASSPVRTGDVLTF	TRBV11-3	TRBJ2-6
CASSLLDRSGGYTF	TRBV5-6	TRBJ1-2
CASGTNPYEQYF	TRBV9	TRBJ2-7
CASSLWQSSYEQYF	TRBV5-8	TRBJ2-7
CASSEETRTPQYF	TRBV6-1	TRBJ2-7
CATSQGGTEAFF	TRBV24-1	TRBJ1-1
CASSFLDVGELFF	TRBV7-9	TRBJ2-2
CASSKGAQGSPLHF	TRBV6-5	TRBJ1-6
CASSSTGEGGNTIYF	TRBV5-6	TRBJ1-3
CASSYSPVTGELFF	TRBV6-5	TRBJ2-2
CASSRERPGREKLFF	TRBV19	TRBJ1-4
CASSEVRYSTDTQYF	TRBV6-1	TRBJ2-3
CATSRGTGGYNEQFF	TRBV15	TRBJ2-1
CASYDSGRNEQYF	TRBV2	TRBJ2-7
CASGYRGLAFGYTF	TRBV12-5	TRBJ1-2
CASSIPVSFSNQPQHF	TRBV19	TRBJ1-5
CASTLAGLVSGYTF	TRBV5-5	TRBJ1-2
CASSFLGSDFRLFF	TRBV27	TRBJ2-2
CASRGVWSPLHF	TRBV6-5	TRBJ1-6
CASSLGALGTNEKLFF	TRBV7-9	TRBJ1-4
CASSRDLSYNEQFF	TRBV5-6	TRBJ2-1
CASRRGGPLAGRAYEQYF	TRBV14	TRBJ2-7
CASSRKNYGYTF	TRBV28	TRBJ1-2
CASSDSTDPNTEAFF	TRBV6-4	TRBJ1-1
CASSGGLAGAGTQYF	TRBV6-2/TRBV6-3	TRBJ2-5
CASGTGLNTEAFF	TRBV12-3/TRBV12-4	TRBJ1-1
CACSQVLGSGYTF	TRBV14	TRBJ1-2
CASSSKHNQPQHF	TRBV6-5	TRBJ1-5
CSVGDRLHNEKLFF	TRBV29-1	TRBJ1-4
CASSLRGTTGELFF	TRBV5-8	TRBJ2-2
CASSEGLGLTYEQYF	TRBV2	TRBJ2-7
CASSLGIAGDSPLHF	TRBV7-6	TRBJ1-6
CASRQRTGNTIYF	TRBV25-1	TRBJ1-3